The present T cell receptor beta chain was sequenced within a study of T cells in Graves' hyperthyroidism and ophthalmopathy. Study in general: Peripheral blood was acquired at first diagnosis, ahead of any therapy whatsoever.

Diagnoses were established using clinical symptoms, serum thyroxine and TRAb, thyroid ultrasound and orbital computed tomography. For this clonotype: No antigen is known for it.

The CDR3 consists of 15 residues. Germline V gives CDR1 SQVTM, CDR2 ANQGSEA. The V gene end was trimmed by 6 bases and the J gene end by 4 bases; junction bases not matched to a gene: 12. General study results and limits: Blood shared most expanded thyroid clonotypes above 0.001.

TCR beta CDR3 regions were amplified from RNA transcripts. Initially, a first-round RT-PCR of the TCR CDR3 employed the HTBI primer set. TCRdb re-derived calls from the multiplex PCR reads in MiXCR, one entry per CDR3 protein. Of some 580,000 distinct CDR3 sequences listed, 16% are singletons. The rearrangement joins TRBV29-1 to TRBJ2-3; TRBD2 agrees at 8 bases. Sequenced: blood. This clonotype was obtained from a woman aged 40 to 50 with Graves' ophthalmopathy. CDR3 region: CSVAPPGLVPDTQYF. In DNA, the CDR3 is TGCAGCGTAGCCCCCCCGGGACTAGTTCCAGATACGCAGTATTTT.